The subject of this entry is one T cell receptor beta chain. After removal of 2 bases from V and 0 bases from J, the junction contained 7 bases not matched to a gene. Germline V CDR1 and CDR2: SEHNR, FQNEAQ (reference sequence). This CDR3 has 16 residues. These data originate in a study of T cell repertoires in cytomegalovirus infection. TCRdb processed the reads anew with MiXCR; each CDR3 protein has one entry. The table lists roughly 200,000 distinct CDR3 sequences, 17% of them singletons. The sequencing input was CD8+ T cells from PBMCs. The chain uses TRBV7-9 and TRBJ2-7; TRBD2 matches at 7 bases. The clonotype originates from a human donor in good health (CMV status not recorded). Some clones in this sample may be carry-over from other donors' samples. The CDR3 sequence is CASSLKGGGHSYEQYF. The CDR3 DNA follows: TGTGCCAGCAGCTTAAAAGGCGGGGGTCACTCCTACGAGCAGTACTTC.